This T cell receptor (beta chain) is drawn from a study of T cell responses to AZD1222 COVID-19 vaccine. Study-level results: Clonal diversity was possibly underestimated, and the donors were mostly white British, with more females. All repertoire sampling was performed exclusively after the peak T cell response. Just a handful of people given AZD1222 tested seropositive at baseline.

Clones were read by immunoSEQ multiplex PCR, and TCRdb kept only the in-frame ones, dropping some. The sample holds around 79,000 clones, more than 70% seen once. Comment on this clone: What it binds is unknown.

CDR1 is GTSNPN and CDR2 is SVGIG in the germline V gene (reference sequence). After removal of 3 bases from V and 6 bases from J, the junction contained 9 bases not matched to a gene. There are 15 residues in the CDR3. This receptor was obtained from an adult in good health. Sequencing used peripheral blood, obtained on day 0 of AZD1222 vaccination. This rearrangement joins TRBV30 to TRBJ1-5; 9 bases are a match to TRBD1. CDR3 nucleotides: TGTGCCTGGAGCATACAGGGGGCGAGGGGTCAGCCCCAGCATTTT. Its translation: CAWSIQGARGQPQHF.